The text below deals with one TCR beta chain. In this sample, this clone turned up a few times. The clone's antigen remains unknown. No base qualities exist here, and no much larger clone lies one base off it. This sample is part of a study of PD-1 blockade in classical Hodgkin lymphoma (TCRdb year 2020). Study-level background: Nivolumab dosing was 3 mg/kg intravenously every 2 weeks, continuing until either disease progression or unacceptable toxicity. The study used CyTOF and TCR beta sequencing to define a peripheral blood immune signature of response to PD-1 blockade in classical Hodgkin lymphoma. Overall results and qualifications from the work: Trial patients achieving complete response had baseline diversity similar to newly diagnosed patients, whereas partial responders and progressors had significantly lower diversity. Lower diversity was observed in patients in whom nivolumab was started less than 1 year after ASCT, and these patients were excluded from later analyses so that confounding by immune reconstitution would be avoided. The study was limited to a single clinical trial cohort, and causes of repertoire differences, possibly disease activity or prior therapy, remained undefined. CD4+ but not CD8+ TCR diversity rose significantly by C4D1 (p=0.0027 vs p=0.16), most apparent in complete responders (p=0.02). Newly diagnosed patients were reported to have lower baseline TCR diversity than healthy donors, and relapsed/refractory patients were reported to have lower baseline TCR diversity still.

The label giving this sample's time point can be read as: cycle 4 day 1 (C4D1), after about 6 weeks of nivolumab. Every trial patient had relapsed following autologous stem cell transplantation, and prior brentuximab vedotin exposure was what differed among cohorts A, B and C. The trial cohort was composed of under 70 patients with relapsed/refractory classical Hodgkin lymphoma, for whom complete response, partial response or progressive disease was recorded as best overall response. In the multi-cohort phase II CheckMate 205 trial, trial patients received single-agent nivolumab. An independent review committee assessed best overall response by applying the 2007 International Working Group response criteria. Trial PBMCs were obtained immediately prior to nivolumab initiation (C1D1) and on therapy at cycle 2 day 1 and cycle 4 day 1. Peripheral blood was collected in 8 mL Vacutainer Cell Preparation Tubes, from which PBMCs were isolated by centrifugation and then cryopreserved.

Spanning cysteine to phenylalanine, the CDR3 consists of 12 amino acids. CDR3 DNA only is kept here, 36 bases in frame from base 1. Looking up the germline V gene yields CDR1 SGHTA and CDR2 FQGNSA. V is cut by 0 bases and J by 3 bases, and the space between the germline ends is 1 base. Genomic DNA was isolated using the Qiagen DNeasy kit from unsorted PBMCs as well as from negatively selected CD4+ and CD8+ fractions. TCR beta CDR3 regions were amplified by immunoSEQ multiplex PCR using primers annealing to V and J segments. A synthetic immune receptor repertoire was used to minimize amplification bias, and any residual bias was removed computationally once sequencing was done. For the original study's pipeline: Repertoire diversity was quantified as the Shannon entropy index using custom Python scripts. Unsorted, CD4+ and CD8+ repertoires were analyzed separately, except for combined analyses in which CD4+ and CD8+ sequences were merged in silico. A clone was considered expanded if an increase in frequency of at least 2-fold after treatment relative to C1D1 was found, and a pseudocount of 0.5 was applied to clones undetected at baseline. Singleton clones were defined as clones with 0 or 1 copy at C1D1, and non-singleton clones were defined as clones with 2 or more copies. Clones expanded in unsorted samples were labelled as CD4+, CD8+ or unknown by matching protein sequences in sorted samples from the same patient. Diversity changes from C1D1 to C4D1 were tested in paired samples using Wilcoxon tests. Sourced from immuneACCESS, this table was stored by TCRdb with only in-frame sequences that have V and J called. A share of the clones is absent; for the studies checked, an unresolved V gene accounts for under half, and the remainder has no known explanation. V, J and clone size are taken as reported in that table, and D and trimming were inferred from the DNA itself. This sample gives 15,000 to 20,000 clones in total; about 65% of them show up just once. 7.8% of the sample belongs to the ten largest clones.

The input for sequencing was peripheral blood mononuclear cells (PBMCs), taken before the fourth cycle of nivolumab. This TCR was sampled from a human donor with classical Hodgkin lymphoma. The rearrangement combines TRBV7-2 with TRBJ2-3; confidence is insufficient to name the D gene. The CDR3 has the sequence CASSLATDTQYF. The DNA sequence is TGTGCCAGCAGCTTAGCGACAGATACGCAGTATTTT.